This is a list of T cell receptor beta chains from one sample in a study of T-cell reconstitution after alpha-beta-depleted transplantation in children. TCRdb independently ran MiXCR on the PCR reads; one entry per CDR3 protein. The data contain about 360,000 distinct CDR3 sequences, roughly 15% of them singletons. Sequencing was performed on PBMCs, taken from the stem cell graft. Receptors originate from a human donor who donated a stem cell graft to a child with Fanconi anemia. Both conserved end residues are part of each CDR3. A D gene is named only where the DNA matches it firmly. A row's size may be missing; if present it is once, few, many or a size class.

DNA	CDR3	V	D	J	size
TGTGCCAGCAGTTTAGGACAGGGGGTTCGAGAGACCCAGTACTTC	CASSLGQGVRETQYF	TRBV12-3/TRBV12-4	TRBD1	TRBJ2-5	-
TGTGCCAGCAGCGGCCGGTTACGGATAAGTCATGAAAAACTGTTTTTT	CASSGRLRISHEKLFF	TRBV3-1	-	TRBJ1-4	few
TGTGCCAGCAGCTCGGACAGTGCATTCTACGAGCAGTACTTC	CASSSDSAFYEQYF	TRBV5-8	-	TRBJ2-7	-
TGTGCCAGCAGTAACTCACTAGTGGGAGATACGCAGTATTTT	CASSNSLVGDTQYF	TRBV6-5	-	TRBJ2-3	-
TGTGCCAGCAGCCACCTGAGCGGGGACATTCAGTACTTC	CASSHLSGDIQYF	TRBV3-1	TRBD2	TRBJ2-4	few
TGTGCCAGCAGTAGCTCTGGGCCCCCGAAGGAGCAGTTCTTC	CASSSSGPPKEQFF	TRBV6-1	-	TRBJ2-1	-
TGCAGTGCTAGAGATCCACAGGGCGTAGAGGGCTACACCTTC	CSARDPQGVEGYTF	TRBV20-1	-	TRBJ1-2	medium-sized
TGCAGTGCTAGAGATGGTTCCAGCCACCAAGAGACCCAGTACTTC	CSARDGSSHQETQYF	TRBV20-1	-	TRBJ2-5	few
TGCAGTGCTCTAGTAGGATTTAATTCACCCCTCCACTTT	CSALVGFNSPLHF	TRBV20-1	-	TRBJ1-6	many
TGCGCCAGCAGCCCGGGCCCCAAAGCTGAAGCTTTCTTT	CASSPGPKAEAFF	TRBV5-1	-	TRBJ1-1	-
TGTGCCAGCAGTTTGGGCCTACGCACAGATACGCAGTATTTT	CASSLGLRTDTQYF	TRBV27	-	TRBJ2-3	many